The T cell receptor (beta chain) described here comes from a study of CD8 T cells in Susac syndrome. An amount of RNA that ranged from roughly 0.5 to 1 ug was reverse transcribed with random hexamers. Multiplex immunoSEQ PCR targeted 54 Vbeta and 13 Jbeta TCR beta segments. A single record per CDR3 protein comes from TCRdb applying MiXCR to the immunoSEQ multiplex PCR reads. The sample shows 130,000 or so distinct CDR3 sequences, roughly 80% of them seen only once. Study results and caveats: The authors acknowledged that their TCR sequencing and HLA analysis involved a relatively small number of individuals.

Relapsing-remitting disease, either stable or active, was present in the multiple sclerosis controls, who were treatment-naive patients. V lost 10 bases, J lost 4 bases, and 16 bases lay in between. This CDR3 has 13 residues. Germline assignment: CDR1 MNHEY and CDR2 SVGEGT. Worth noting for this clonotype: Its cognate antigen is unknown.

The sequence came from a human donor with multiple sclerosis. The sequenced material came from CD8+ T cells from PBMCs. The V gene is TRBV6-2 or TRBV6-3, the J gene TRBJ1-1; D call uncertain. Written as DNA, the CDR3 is TGTGCCACCCGGTGGAGATGGGGCACTGAAGCTTTCTTT. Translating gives CATRWRWGTEAFF.